This TCR beta chain is drawn from a study of T-cell reconstitution after alpha-beta-depleted transplantation in children. General observations from the study: TCRbeta diversity was high at day 60 in some patients (a result of surviving recipient T cells and thymic progenitors). Several hundred expanded graft clones reportedly were the source of alpha-beta T cells about two months after transplant. Diversity and T-cell counts at one year after transplant derived mostly from new T cells.

Unique molecular identifiers were used in preparing the TCRbeta library. TCRdb called the PCR reads again in MiXCR, with one record for every CDR3 protein. The table has approximately 230,000 distinct CDR3 sequences, under 30% seen once; the top ten hold 4% to 5.5%. Turning to this clonotype: As yet, its antigen is unknown.

This CDR3 is built from 14 residues. V gave up 0 bases and J gave up 5 bases, with 10 bases separating them. Per germline, CDR1 MGHRA and CDR2 YSYEKL. The sequence was collected from a female patient aged 2 to 10 who had a stem cell transplant for congenital amegakaryocytic thrombocytopenia, so the T cells may come from the graft donor. The sequencing used PBMCs, mostly from graft donor cells, collected 360 days after TCRalphabeta/CD19-depleted stem cell transplant. The V and J genes are TRBV4-1 and TRBJ2-5, with D hard to call. Written as DNA, the CDR3 is TGCGCCAGCAGCCAAGATCATCGCACGGAGACCCAGTACTTC. Translating it yields CASSQDHRTETQYF.